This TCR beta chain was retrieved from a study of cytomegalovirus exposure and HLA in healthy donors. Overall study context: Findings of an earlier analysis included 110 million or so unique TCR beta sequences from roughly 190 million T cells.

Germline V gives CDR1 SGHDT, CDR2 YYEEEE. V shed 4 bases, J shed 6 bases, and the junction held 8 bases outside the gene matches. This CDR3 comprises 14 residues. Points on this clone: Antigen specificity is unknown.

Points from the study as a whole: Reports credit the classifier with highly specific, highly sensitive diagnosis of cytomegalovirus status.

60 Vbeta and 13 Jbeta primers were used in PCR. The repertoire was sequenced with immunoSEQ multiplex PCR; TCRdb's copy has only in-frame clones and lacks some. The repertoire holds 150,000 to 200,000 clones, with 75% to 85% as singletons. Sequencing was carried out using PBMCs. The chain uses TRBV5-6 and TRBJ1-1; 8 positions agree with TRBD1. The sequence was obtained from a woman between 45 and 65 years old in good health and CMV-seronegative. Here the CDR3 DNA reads TGTGCCAGCAGCGGGGGACAGGACTTTTCTGAAGCTTTCTTT. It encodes CASSGGQDFSEAFF. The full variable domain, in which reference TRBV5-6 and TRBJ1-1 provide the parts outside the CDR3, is DAGVTQSPTHLIKTRGQQVTLRCSPKSGHDTVSWYQQALGQGPQFIFQYYEEEERQRGNFPDRFSGHQFPNYSSELNVNALLLGDSALYLCASSGGQDFSEAFFGQGTRLTVV.